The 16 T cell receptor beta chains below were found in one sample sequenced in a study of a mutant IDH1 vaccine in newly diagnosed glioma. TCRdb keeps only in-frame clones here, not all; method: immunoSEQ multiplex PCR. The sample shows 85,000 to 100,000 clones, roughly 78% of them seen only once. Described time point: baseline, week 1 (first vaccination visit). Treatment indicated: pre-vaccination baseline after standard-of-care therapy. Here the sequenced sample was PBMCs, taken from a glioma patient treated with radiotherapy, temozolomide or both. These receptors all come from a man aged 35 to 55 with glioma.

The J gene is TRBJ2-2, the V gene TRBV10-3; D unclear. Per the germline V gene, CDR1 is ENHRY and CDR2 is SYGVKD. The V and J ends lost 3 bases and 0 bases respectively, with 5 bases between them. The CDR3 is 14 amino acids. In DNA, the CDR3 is TGTGCCATCAGTGATCCGGCGAACACCGGGGAGCTGTTTTTT. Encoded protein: CAISDPANTGELFF.

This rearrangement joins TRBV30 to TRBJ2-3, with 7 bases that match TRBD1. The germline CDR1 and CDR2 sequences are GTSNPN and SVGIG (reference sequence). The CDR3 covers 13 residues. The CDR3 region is CAQRGPSTDTQYF. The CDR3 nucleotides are TGTGCACAGAGGGGGCCTAGCACAGATACGCAGTATTTT.

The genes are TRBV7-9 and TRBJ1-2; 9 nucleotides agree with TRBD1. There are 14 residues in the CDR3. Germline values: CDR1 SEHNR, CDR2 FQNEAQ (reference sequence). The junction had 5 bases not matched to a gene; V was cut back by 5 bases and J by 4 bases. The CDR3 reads CASSEGQGSYGYTF. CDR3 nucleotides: TGTGCCAGCAGCGAAGGACAGGGGAGCTATGGCTACACCTTC.

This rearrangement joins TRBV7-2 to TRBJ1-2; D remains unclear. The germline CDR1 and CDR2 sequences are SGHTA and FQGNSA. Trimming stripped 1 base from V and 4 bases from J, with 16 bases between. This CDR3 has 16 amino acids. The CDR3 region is CASSLERALRIYGYTF. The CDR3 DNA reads TGTGCCAGCAGCTTAGAAAGGGCCCTTCGAATCTATGGCTACACCTTC. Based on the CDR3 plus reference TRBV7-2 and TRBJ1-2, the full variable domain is GAGVSQSPSNKVTEKGKDVELRCDPISGHTALYWYRQSLGQGLEFLIYFQGNSAPDKSGLPSDRFSAERTGGSVSTLTIQRTQQEDSAVYLCASSLERALRIYGYTFGSGTRLTVV.

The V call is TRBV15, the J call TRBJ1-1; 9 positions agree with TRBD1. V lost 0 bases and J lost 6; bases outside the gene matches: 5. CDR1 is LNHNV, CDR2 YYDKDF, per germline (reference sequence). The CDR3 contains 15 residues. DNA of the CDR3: TGTGCCACCAGCAGAGATCAGACAGGGGGACCTGAAGCTTTCTTT. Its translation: CATSRDQTGGPEAFF.

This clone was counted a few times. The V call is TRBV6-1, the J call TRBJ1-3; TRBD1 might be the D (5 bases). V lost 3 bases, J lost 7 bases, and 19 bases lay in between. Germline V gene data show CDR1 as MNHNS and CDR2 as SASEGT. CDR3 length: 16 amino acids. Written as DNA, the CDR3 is TGTGCCAGCAGTGAGATTGGACTGATTGCAGGGAACACCATATATTTT. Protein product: CASSEIGLIAGNTIYF.

Written as DNA, the CDR3 is TGTGCCAGCACCCTAGCGGGGGCGTACGAGCAGTACTTC. It is translated as CASTLAGAYEQYF. The J gene is TRBJ2-7, the V gene TRBV2, with 10 positions matching TRBD2. CDR1 is SNHLY and CDR2 is FYNNEI in the germline V gene. J was trimmed by 4 bases and V by 7 bases; bases with no gene match: 4. There are 13 residues in the CDR3.

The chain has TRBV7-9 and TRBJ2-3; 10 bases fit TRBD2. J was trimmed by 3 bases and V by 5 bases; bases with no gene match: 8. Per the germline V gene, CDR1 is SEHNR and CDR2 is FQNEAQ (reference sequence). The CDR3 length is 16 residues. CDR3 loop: CASSEISGRQTDTQYF. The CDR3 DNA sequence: TGTGCCAGCAGCGAAATTAGCGGGAGGCAAACAGATACGCAGTATTTT.

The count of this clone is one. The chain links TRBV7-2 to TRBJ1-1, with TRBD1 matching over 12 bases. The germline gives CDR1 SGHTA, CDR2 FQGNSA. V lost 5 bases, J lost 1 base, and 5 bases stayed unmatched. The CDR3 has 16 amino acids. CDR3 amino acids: CASSPGQGAGNTEAFF. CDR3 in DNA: TGTGCCAGCAGCCCGGGACAGGGGGCAGGGAACACTGAAGCTTTCTTT.

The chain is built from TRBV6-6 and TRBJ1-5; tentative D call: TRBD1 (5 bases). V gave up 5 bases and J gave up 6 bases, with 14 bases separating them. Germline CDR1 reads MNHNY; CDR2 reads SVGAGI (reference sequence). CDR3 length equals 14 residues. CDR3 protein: CASSEARGGQPQHF. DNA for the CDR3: TGTGCCAGCAGTGAGGCTAGGGGTGGTCAGCCCCAGCATTTT.

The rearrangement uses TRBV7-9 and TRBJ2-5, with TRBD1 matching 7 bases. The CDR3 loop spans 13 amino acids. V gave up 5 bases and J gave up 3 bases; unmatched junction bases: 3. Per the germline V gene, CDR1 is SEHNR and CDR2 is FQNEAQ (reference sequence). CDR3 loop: CASSPGTEETQYF. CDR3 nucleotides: TGTGCCAGCAGCCCCGGGACAGAAGAGACCCAGTACTTC. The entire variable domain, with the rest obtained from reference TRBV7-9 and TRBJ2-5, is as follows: DTGVSQNPRHKITKRGQNVTFRCDPISEHNRLYWYRQTLGQGPEFLTYFQNEAQLEKSRLLSDRFSAERPKGSFSTLEIQRTEQGDSAMYLCASSPGTEETQYFGPGTRLLVL.

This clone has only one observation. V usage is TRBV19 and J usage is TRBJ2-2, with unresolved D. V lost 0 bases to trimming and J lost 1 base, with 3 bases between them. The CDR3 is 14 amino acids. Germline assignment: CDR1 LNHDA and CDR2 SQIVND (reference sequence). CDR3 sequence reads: CASSIDLNTGELFF. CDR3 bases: TGTGCCAGTAGTATAGATCTGAACACCGGGGAGCTGTTTTTT.

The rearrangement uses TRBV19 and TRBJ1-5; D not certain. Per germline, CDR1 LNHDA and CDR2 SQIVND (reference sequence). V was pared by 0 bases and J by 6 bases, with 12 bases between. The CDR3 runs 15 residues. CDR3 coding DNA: TGTGCCAGTAGTATAGATCTCGTTGGGCCTCAGCCCCAGCATTTT. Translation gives CASSIDLVGPQPQHF.

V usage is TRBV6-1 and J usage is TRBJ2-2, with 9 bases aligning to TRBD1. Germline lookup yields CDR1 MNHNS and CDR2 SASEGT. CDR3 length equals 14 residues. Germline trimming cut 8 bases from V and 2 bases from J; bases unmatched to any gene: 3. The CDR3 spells CASGDRVNTGELFF. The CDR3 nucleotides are TGTGCCAGCGGGGACAGGGTCAACACCGGGGAGCTGTTTTTT.

The DNA for the CDR3 is TGTGCCAGCAGCCTAGGGGAGCGGTTGAGCTCCTACAATGAGCAGTTCTTC. Amino acids: CASSLGERLSSYNEQFF. The chain carries TRBV28 and TRBJ2-1, with D perhaps matching TRBD1 or TRBD2 (5 bases each). This CDR3 contains 17 residues. V dropped 6 bases and J dropped 0 bases, with 18 bases sitting between them. From germline, CDR1 is MDHEN and CDR2 SYDVKM.

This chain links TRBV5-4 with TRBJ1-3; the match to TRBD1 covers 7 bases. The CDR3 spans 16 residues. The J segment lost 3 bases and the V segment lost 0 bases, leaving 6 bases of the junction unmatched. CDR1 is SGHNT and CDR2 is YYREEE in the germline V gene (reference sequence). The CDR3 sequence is CASSLGQGQFGNTIYF. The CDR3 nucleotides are TGTGCCAGCAGCTTGGGACAGGGACAGTTTGGAAACACCATATATTTT.